This TCR beta chain was identified in a study of brain T cells in children with intractable seizures. Trimming shortened V by 5 bases and J by 1 base, and 11 bases separated the two germline ends. CDR1 is SGHTA, CDR2 FQGTGA, per germline. The CDR3 runs 14 residues. This table comes from immunoSEQ multiplex PCR, and its TCRdb copy is limited to in-frame clones, with some not included. The sample has approximately 41,000 clones; 80% to 95% are singletons. Here the sequenced sample was peripheral blood, taken at surgery. This TCR came from a girl under 10 years old with tuberous sclerosis and intractable seizures. The genes are TRBV7-3 and TRBJ1-1; D not certain. The DNA of the CDR3 is TGTGCCAGCAGCGTCGACGGAGAGAACACTGAAGCTTTCTTT. It yields the protein CASSVDGENTEAFF.